This T cell receptor (gamma chain) was captured in a study of Vδ1+ human thymocytes. Sequences come from RNA converted to cDNA by reverse transcription. Multiplex PCR used pooled V-gene forward primers and a constant-region reverse primer to amplify CDR3s. TCRdb processed the multiplex PCR reads again with the CATT caller. This sample has approximately 25,000 gamma-chain clones, with around 20% found just once. Study-level points and caveats: Despite high sort purity, about 20% of thymic T cell receptor delta sequences were Vdelta2. Thymic TRG and TRD repertoires appeared highly polyclonal. Bulk data may be misread because of unexpected Vdelta2 sequences.

On this clone: Its specificity is not known.

Germline V CDR1 and CDR2: GITISATS, ISYDGTV (reference sequence). This CDR3 is built from 15 residues. The V gene end was trimmed by 2 bases and the J gene end by 3 bases; junction bases not matched to a gene: 10. After alphabeta T cell depletion, CD3+ Vdelta1+ Vdelta2- thymocytes were sorted. Sequenced material: Vdelta1+ gamma-delta thymocytes from the thymus. Subset of the sample: FACS-sorted CD3+ TCRalphabeta- TCRVdelta1+ TCRVdelta2- thymocytes. V and J are TRGV9 and TRGJ1 or TRGJ2. The source is a boy less than two years old who had congenital heart surgery. CDR3 sequence: CALWEEDAFYYKKLF. The CDR3, as DNA: TGTGCCTTGTGGGAGGAAGACGCCTTTTATTATAAGAAACTCTTT.